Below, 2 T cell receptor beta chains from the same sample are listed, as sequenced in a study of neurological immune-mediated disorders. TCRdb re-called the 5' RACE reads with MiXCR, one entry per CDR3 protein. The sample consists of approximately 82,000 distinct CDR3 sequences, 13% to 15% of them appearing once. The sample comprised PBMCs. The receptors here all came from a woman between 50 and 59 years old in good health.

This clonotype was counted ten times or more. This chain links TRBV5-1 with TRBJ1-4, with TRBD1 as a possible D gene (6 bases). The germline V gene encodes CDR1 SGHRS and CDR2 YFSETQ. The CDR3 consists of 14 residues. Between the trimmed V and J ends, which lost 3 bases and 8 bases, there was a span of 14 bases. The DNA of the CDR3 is TGCGCCAGCAGCTCCCGGGCTCAGGGGGAAAAACTGTTTTTT. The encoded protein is CASSSRAQGEKLFF. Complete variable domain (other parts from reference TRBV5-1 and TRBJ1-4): KAGVTQTPRYLIKTRGQQVTLSCSPISGHRSVSWYQQTPGQGLQFLFEYFSETQRNKGNFPGRFSGRQFSNSRSEMNVSTLELGDSALYLCASSSRAQGEKLFFGSGTQLSVL.

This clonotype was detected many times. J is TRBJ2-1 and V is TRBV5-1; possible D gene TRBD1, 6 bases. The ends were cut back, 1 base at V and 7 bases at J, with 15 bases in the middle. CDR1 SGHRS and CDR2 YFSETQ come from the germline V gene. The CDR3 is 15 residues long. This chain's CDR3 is CASSLFSGVVNEQFF. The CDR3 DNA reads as TGCGCCAGCAGCTTGTTTTCAGGGGTGGTGAATGAGCAGTTCTTC. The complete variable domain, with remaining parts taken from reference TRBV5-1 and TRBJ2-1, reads KAGVTQTPRYLIKTRGQQVTLSCSPISGHRSVSWYQQTPGQGLQFLFEYFSETQRNKGNFPGRFSGRQFSNSRSEMNVSTLELGDSALYLCASSLFSGVVNEQFFGPGTRLTVL.